This T cell receptor (beta chain) was retrieved from a study of cytomegalovirus exposure and HLA in healthy donors. With 60 Vbeta and 13 Jbeta primers, the PCR was carried out. Assay used: immunoSEQ multiplex PCR; TCRdb lists only in-frame clones, some missing. The sample contains 100,000 to 150,000 clones, roughly 70% of which appear only once. In germline, CDR1 is PRHDT, CDR2 FYEKMQ (reference sequence). There are 14 residues in the CDR3. V was trimmed by 3 bases and J by 1 base, leaving 9 bases between them. Sequenced sample: PBMCs. This chain uses TRBV13 with TRBJ2-5; D remains ambiguous. The TCR was taken from a woman aged 40 to 55 in good health and CMV-seronegative. The CDR3 sequence is CASSFVYSQETQYF. The CDR3 nucleotides are TGTGCCAGCAGCTTCGTGTACAGCCAAGAGACCCAGTACTTC.